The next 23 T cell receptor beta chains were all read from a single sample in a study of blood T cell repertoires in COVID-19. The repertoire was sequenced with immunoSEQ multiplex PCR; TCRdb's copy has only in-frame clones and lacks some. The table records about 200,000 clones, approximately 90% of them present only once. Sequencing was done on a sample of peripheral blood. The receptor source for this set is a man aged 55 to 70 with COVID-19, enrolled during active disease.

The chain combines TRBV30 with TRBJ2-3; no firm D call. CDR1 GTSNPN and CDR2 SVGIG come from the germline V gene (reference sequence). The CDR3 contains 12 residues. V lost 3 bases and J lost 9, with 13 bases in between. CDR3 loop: CAWSPDPATQYF. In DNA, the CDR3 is TGTGCCTGGAGCCCCGACCCAGCGACGCAGTATTTT.

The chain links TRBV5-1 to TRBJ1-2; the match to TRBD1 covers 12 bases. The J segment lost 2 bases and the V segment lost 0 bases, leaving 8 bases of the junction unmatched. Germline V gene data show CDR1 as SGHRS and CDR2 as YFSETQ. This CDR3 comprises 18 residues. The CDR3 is CASSLVLGQGARNYGYTF. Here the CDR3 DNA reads TGCGCCAGCAGCTTGGTATTGGGACAGGGGGCAAGAAACTATGGCTACACCTTC.

This CDR3 is CASTSLADRGAMNTEAFF. The CDR3, as DNA: TGTGCCAGCACCAGCCTCGCGGACAGGGGAGCAATGAACACTGAAGCTTTCTTT. The rearrangement links TRBV28 to TRBJ1-1, with 9 bases identical to TRBD1. CDR1 is MDHEN, CDR2 SYDVKM, per germline. This CDR3 spans 18 amino acids. Trimming removed 7 bases from V and 0 bases from J; junction bases left unmatched: 15. Complete variable domain (other parts from reference TRBV28 and TRBJ1-1): DVKVTQSSRYLVKRTGEKVFLECVQDMDHENMFWYRQDPGLGLRLIYFSYDVKMKEKGDIPEGYSVSREKKERFSLILESASTNQTSMYLCASTSLADRGAMNTEAFFGQGTRLTVV.

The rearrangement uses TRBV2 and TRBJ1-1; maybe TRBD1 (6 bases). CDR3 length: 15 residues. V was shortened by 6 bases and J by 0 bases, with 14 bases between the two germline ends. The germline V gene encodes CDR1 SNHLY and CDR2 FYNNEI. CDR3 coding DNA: TGTGCCAGCAGGAACGGACAGAGCATGAACACTGAAGCTTTCTTT. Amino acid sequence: CASRNGQSMNTEAFF.

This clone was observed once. The CDR3: CATIPLAGLHNEQFF. The CDR3 DNA follows: TGTGCCACGATCCCCTTAGCGGGTCTCCACAATGAGCAGTTCTTC. The gene calls are TRBV28 and TRBJ2-1, with TRBD2 matching 7 bases. The CDR3 length is 15 residues. Per germline, CDR1 MDHEN and CDR2 SYDVKM. Trimming at V came to 10 bases and at J to 5 bases, leaving 14 bases not matched to a gene.

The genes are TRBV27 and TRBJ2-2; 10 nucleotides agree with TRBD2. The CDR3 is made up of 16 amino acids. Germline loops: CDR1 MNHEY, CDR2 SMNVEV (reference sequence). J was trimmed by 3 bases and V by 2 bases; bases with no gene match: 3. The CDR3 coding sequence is TGTGCCAGCAGTTTAATGACTAGCGGGTACACCGGGGAGCTGTTTTTT. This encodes CASSLMTSGYTGELFF.

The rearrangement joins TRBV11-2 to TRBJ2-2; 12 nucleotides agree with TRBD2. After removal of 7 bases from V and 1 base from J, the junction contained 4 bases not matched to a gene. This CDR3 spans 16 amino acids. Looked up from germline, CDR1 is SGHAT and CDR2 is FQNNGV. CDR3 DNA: TGTGCCAGCACCCAACTAGCGGGAGGGAACACCGGGGAGCTGTTTTTT. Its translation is CASTQLAGGNTGELFF.

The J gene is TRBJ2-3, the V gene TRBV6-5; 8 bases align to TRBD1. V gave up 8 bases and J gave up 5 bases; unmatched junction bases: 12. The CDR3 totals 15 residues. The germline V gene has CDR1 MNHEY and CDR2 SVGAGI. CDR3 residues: CASRQTQGAGDTQYF. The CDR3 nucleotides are TGTGCCAGCCGACAGACCCAGGGGGCTGGAGATACGCAGTATTTT.

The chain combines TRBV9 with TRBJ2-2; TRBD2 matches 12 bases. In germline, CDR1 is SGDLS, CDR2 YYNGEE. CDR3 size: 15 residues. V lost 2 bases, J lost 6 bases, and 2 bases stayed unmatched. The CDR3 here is CASSVASGGAGELFF. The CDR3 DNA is TGTGCCAGCAGCGTGGCTAGCGGGGGGGCCGGGGAGCTGTTTTTT.

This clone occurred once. In DNA, the CDR3 is TGTGCCAGCAGCCAAGGAACCGGGACAGGGCCCTACAATGAGCAGTTCTTC. Translating it yields CASSQGTGTGPYNEQFF. The V and J genes are TRBV3-1 (or the pseudogene TRBV3-2) and TRBJ2-1; 9 nucleotides agree with TRBD1. Per germline, CDR1 LGHDT and CDR2 YNNKEL (reference sequence). The J segment lost 2 bases and the V segment lost 1 base, leaving 6 bases of the junction unmatched. The CDR3 is 17 residues long.

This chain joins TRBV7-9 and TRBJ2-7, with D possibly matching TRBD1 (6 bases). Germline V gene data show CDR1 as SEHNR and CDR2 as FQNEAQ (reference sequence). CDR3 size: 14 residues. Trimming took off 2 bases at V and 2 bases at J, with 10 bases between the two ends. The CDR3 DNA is TGTGCCAGCAGCTTATGGGGGCGTCCCTACGAGCAGTACTTC. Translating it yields CASSLWGRPYEQYF.

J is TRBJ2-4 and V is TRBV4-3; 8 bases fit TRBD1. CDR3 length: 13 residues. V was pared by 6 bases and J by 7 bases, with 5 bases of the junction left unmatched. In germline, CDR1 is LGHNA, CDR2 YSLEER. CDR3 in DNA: TGCGCCAGCAGTACGGACAGGGCCAACATTCAGTACTTC. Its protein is CASSTDRANIQYF.

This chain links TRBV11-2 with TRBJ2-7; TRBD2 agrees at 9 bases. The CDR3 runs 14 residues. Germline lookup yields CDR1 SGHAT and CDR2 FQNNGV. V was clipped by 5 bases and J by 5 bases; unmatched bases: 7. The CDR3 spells CASSLSGGFHEQYF. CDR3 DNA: TGTGCCAGCAGCCTAAGCGGGGGGTTCCACGAGCAGTACTTC. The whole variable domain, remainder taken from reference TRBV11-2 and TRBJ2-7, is EAGVAQSPRYKIIEKRQSVAFWCNPISGHATLYWYQQILGQGPKLLIQFQNNGVVDDSQLPKDRFSAERLKGVDSTLKIQPAKLEDSAVYLCASSLSGGFHEQYFGPGTRLTVT.

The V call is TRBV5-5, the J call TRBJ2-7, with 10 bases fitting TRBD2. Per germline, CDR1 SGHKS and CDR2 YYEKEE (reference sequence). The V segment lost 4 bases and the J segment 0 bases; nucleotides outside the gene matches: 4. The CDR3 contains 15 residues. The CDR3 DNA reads TGTGCCAGCAGCACGGGACTAGCGATCTCCTACGAGCAGTACTTC. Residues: CASSTGLAISYEQYF.

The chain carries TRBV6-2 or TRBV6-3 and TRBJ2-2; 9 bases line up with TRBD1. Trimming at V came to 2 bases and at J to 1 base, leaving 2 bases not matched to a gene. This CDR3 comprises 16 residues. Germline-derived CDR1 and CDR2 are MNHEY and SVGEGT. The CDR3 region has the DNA TGTGCCAGCAGTTACCAGACAGGGGGGAACACCGGGGAGCTGTTTTTT. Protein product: CASSYQTGGNTGELFF.

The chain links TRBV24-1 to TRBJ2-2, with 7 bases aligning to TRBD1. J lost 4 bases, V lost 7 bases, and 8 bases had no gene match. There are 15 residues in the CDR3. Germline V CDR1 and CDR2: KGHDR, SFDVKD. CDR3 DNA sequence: TGTGCCACCAGCGACAGGGCTTTTACCACCGGGGAGCTGTTTTTT. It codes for CATSDRAFTTGELFF.

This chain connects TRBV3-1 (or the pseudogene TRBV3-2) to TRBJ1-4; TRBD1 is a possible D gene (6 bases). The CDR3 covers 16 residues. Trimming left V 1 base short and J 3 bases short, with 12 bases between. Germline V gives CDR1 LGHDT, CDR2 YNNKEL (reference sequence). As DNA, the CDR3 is TGTGCCAGCAGCCAAGTCGGGGGGGCTTCTAATGAAAAACTGTTTTTT. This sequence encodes CASSQVGGASNEKLFF.

CDR3 protein: CASNPSSSYEQYF. The CDR3 nucleotides are TGTGCCAGCAATCCGTCCAGCTCCTACGAGCAGTACTTC. The chain carries TRBV7-9 and TRBJ2-7, with unresolved D. V dropped 7 bases and J dropped 0 bases, with 10 bases sitting between them. Germline V gene lookup returns CDR1 SEHNR and CDR2 FQNEAQ (reference sequence). This CDR3 spans 13 amino acids.

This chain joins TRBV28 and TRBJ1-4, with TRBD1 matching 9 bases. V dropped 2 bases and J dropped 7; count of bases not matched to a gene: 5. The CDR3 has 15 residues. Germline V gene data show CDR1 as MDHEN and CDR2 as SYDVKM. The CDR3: CASSLTTGGIEKLFF. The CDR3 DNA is TGTGCCAGCAGTTTAACGACAGGGGGGATTGAAAAACTGTTTTTT. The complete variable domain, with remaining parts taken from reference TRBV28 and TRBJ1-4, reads DVKVTQSSRYLVKRTGEKVFLECVQDMDHENMFWYRQDPGLGLRLIYFSYDVKMKEKGDIPEGYSVSREKKERFSLILESASTNQTSMYLCASSLTTGGIEKLFFGSGTQLSVL.

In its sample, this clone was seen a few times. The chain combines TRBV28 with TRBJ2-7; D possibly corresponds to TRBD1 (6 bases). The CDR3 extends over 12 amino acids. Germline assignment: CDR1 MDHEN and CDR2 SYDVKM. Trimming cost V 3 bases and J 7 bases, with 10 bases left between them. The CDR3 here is CASSFGQLEQYF. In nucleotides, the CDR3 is TGTGCCAGCAGTTTCGGACAGTTAGAGCAGTACTTC.

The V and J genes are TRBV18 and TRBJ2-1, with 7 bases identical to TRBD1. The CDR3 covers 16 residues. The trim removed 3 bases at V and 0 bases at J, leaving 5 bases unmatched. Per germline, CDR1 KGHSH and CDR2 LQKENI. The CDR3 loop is CASSPPEGASYNEQFF. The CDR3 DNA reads TGTGCCAGCTCACCCCCCGAGGGGGCCTCCTACAATGAGCAGTTCTTC.

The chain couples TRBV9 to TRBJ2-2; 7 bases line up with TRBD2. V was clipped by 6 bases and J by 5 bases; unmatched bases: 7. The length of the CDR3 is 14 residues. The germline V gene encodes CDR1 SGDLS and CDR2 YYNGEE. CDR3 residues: CASNAGEYTGELFF. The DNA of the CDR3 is TGTGCCAGCAATGCGGGAGAGTATACCGGGGAGCTGTTTTTT.

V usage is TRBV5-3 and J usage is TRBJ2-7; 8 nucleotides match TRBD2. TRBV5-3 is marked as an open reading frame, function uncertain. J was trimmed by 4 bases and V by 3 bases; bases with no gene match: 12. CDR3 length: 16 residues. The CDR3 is CARSSGGRFGKYEQYF. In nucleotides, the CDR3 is TGTGCCAGAAGCTCGGGAGGGCGATTCGGCAAGTACGAGCAGTACTTC.